The 4 T cell receptor beta chains given below trace back to one sample, sequenced in a study of CD8+CD57+ T cells in acquired aplastic anemia. Genomic DNA templated the TCR beta VDJ and CDR3 profiling. MiXCR, applied by TCRdb to the reads, yields one record per CDR3 protein. The top ten hold roughly 30% of the sample, which has about 110,000 distinct CDR3 sequences, around half seen once. Specimen: sorted CD4+, CD8+, or CD8+CD57+ T cells (not recorded which) from PBMCs. The receptors were sampled from a human donor in good health, serving as a control.

This clonotype was observed at least ten times. The gene calls are TRBV7-6 and TRBJ2-1; unclear D gene. This CDR3 is 12 amino acids long. Trimming removed 2 bases at V and 13 bases at J, with 12 bases between. Germline assignment: CDR1 SGHVS and CDR2 FNYEAQ. The CDR3 coding sequence is TGTGCCAGCAGCTTATCTAGGACGAATCAGTTCTTC. Encoded protein: CASSLSRTNQFF.

Remarks on this clonotype: This may be a read error: a much more frequent sequence differs by one nucleotide. V is TRBV25-1 and J is TRBJ2-5, with 7 bases aligning to TRBD2. The CDR3 has 12 amino acids. The J segment lost 4 bases and the V segment lost 4 bases, leaving 0 bases of the junction unmatched. Germline V gives CDR1 MGHDK, CDR2 SYGVNS. The CDR3: CASSGGGETQYF. In DNA form, the CDR3 reads TGTGCCAGCAGTGGGGGGGGAGAGACCCAGTACTTC.

V gene TRBV2 combines with J gene TRBJ2-7; the match to TRBD2 covers 11 bases. The CDR3 runs to 14 residues. J lost 3 bases, V lost 6 bases, and 4 bases had no gene match. The V gene's germline CDR1 is SNHLY and CDR2 FYNNEI. The CDR3 DNA is TGTGCCAGCAGGGACACTAGCGGGGGCTACGAGCAGTACTTC. This translates into CASRDTSGGYEQYF.

This chain uses TRBV12-3 or TRBV12-4 with TRBJ2-6; D might be TRBD1 or TRBD2, each matching 5 bases. Trimming cost V 3 bases and J 0 bases, with 12 bases left between them. This CDR3 comprises 17 residues. The CDR3 DNA reads TGTGCCAGCAGTTTCGGGGCCCGTAGCTCTGGGGCCAACGTCCTGACTTTC. Its translation is CASSFGARSSGANVLTF.